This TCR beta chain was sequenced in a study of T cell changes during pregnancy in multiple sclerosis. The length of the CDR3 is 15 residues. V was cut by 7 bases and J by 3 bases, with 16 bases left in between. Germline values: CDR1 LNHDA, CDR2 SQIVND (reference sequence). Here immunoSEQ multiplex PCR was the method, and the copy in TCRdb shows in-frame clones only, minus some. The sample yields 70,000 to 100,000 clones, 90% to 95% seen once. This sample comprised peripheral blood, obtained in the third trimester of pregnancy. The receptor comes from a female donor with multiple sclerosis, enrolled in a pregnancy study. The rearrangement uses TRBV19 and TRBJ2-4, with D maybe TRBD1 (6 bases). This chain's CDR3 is CASKEQGIGKNIQYF. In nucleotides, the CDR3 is TGTGCCAGTAAAGAACAGGGAATAGGCAAAAACATTCAGTACTTC.